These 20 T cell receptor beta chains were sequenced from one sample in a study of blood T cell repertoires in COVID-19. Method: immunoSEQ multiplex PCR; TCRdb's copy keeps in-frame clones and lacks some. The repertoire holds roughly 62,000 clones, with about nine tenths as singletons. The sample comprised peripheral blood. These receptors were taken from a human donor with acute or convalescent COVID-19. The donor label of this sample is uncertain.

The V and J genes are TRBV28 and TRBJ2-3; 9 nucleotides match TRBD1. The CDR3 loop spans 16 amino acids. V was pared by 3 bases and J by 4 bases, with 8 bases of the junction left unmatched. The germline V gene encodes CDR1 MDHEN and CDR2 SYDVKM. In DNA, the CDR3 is TGTGCCAGCAGTTTGGGTGTAGACAGGGGGTCAGATACGCAGTATTTT. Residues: CASSLGVDRGSDTQYF.

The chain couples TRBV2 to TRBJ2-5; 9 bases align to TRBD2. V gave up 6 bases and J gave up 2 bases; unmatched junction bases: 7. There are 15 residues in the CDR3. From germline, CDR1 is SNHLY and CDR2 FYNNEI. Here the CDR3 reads CASRGGTSLQETQYF. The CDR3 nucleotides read TGTGCCAGCAGGGGGGGGACTAGCCTACAAGAGACCCAGTACTTC.

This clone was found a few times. The CDR3 region is CASSPRGTQPQHF. CDR3 nucleotides: TGTGCCAGCAGTCCCCGGGGGACTCAGCCCCAGCATTTT. The rearrangement joins TRBV12-3 or TRBV12-4 to TRBJ1-5; maybe TRBD1 (5 bases). The CDR3 covers 13 residues. V lost 5 bases and J 6 bases, leaving 11 bases between the germline ends.

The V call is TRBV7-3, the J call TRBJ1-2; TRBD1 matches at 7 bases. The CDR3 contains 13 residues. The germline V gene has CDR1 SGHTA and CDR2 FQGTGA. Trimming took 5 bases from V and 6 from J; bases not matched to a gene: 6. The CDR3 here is CASSPDRNDGYTF. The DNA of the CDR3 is TGTGCCAGCAGCCCGGACAGGAACGATGGCTACACCTTC.

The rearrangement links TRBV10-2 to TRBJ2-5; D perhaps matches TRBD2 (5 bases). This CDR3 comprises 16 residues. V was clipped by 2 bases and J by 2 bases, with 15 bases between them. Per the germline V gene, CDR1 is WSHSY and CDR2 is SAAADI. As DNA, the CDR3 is TGCGCCAGCAGTGAGACCCAGCGGCTCTTGCAAGAGACCCAGTACTTC. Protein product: CASSETQRLLQETQYF.

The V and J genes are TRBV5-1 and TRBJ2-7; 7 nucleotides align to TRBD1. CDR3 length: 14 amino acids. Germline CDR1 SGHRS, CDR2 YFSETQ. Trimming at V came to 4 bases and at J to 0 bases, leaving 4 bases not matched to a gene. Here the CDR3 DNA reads TGCGCCAGCAGCCCCAGGGGGTCCTCCTACGAGCAGTACTTC. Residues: CASSPRGSSYEQYF.

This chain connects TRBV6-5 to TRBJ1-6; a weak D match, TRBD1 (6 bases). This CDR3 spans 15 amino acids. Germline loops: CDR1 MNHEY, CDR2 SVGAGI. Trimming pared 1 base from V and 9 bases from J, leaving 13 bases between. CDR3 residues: CASSYFTTGSSPLHF. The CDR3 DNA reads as TGTGCCAGCAGTTACTTCACTACAGGGAGTTCACCCCTCCACTTT.

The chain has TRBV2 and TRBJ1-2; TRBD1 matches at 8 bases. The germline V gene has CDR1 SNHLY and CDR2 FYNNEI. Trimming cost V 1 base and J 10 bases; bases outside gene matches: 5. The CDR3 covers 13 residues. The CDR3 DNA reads TGTGCCAGCAGTGAAGGCGGACAGGGTCACTACACCTTC. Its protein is CASSEGGQGHYTF.

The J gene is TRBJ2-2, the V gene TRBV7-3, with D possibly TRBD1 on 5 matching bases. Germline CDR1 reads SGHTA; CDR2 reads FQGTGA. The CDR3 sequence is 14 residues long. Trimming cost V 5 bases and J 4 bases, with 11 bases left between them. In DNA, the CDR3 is TGTGCCAGCAGCATTCAGGGTAGCACCGGGGAGCTGTTTTTT. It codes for CASSIQGSTGELFF.

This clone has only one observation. CDR3 protein: CASSPPAGAETQYF. CDR3 coding DNA: TGTGCCAGCAGTCCCCCCGCAGGGGCAGAGACCCAGTACTTC. The V and J genes are TRBV6-2 or TRBV6-3 and TRBJ2-5; possible D gene TRBD1, 6 bases. The CDR3 totals 14 residues. The V and J ends lost 5 bases and 4 bases respectively, with 14 bases between them. The germline V gene has CDR1 MNHEY and CDR2 SVGEGT.

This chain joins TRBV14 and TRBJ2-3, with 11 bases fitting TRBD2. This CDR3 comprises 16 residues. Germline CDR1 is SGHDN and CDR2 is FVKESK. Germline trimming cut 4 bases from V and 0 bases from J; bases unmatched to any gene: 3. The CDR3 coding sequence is TGTGCCAGCAGCCCCGGGACTAGCGGTAGCACAGATACGCAGTATTTT. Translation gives CASSPGTSGSTDTQYF. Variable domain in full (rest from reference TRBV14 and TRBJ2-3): EAGVTQFPSHSVIEKGQTVTLRCDPISGHDNLYWYRRVMGKEIKFLLHFVKESKQDESGMPNNRFLAERTGGTYSTLKVQPAELEDSGVYFCASSPGTSGSTDTQYFGPGTRLTVL.

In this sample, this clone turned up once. This chain's CDR3 is CASKVPIGDEQFF. The CDR3, as DNA: TGTGCCAGCAAAGTTCCGATCGGGGATGAGCAGTTCTTC. The chain uses TRBV6-5 and TRBJ2-1; D possibly corresponds to TRBD2 (5 bases). Trimming took off 7 bases at V and 8 bases at J, with 15 bases between the two ends. The germline CDR1 and CDR2 sequences are MNHEY and SVGAGI. The CDR3 has 13 amino acids.

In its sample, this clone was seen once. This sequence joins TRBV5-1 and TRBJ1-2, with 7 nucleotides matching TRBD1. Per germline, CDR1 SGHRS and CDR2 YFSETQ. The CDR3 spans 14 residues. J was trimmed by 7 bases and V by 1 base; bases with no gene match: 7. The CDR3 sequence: CASSLKKTGIGYTF. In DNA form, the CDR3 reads TGCGCCAGCAGCTTGAAAAAGACAGGGATTGGCTACACCTTC.

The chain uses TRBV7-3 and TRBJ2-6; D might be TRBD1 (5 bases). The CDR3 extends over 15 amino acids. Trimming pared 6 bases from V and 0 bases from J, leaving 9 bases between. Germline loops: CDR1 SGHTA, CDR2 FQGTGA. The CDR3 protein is CASRFQGSGANVLTF. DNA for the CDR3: TGTGCCAGCAGGTTTCAGGGCTCTGGGGCCAACGTCCTGACTTTC.

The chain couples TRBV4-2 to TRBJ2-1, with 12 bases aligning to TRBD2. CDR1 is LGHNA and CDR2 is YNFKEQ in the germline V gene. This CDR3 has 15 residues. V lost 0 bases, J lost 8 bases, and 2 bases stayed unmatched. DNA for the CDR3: TGTGCCAGCAGCCAAGAGACTAGCGGGGGCTATGAGCAGTTCTTC. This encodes CASSQETSGGYEQFF.

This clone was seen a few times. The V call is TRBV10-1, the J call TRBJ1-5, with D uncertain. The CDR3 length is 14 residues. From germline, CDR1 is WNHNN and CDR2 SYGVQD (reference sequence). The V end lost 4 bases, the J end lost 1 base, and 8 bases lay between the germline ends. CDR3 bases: TGCGCCAGCAGTGGAGGTCAGAGCAATCAGCCCCAGCATTTT. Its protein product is CASSGGQSNQPQHF.

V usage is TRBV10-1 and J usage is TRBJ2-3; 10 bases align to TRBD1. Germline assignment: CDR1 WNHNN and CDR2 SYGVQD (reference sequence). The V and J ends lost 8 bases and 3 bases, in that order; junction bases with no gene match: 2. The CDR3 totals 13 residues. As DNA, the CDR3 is TGCGCCAGCCGGACAGGGGGTACAGATACGCAGTATTTT. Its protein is CASRTGGTDTQYF.

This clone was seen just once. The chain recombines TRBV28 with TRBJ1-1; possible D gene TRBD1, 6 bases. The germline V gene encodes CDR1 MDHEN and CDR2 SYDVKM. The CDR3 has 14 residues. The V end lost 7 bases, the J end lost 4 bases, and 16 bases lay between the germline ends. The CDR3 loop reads CASTIGRGSTEAFF. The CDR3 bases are TGTGCCAGCACCATTGGCAGGGGAAGCACTGAAGCTTTCTTT.

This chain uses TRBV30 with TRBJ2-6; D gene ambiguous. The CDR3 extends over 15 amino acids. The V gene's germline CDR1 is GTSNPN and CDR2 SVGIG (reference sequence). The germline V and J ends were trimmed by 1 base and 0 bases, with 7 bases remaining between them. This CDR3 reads CAWSGWASGANVLTF. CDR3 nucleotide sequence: TGTGCCTGGAGTGGTTGGGCCTCTGGGGCCAACGTCCTGACTTTC.

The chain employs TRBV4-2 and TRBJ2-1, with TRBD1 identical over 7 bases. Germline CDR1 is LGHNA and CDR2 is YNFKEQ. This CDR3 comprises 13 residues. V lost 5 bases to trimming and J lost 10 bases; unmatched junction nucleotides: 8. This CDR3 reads CASSTRQGREQFF. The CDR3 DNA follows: TGTGCCAGCAGCACGCGACAGGGTAGGGAGCAGTTCTTC.